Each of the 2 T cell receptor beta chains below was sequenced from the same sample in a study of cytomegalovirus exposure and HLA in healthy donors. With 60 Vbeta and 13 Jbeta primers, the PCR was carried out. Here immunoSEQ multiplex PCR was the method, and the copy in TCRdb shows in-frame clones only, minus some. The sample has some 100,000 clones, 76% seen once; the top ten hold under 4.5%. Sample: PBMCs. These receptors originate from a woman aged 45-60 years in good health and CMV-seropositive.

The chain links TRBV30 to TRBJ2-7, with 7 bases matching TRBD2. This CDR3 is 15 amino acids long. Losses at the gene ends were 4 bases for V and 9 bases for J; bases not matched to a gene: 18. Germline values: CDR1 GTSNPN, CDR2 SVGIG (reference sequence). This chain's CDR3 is CAWKTLLAGVGAQYF. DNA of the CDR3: TGTGCCTGGAAAACCCTACTTGCGGGGGTTGGTGCGCAGTACTTC.

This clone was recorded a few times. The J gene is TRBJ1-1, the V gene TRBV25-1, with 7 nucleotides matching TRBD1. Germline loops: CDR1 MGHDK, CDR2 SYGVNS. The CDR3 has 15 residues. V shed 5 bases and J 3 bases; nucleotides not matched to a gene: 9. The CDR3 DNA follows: TGTGCCAGCAGTATAGGGGGCGGAGGATACACTGAAGCTTTCTTT. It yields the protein CASSIGGGGYTEAFF.